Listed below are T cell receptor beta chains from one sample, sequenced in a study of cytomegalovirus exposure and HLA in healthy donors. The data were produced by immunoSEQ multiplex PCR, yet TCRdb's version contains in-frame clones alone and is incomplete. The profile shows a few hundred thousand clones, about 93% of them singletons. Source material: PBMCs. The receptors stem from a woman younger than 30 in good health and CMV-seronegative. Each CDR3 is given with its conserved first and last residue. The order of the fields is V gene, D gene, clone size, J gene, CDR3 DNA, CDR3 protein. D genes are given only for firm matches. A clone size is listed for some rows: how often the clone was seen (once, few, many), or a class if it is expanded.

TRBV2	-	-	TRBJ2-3	TGTGCCAGCAGTCAACCGGGTGATTCTAGGGGATCCAGGACAGATACGCAGTATTTT	CASSQPGDSRGSRTDTQYF
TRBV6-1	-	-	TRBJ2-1	TGTGCCAGCCCCCTGCCCGGGGAGCAGTTCTTC	CASPLPGEQFF
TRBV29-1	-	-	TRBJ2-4	TGCAGCGTTGAGGGGGGTAGCGGACGCGCCAAAAACATTCAGTACTTC	CSVEGGSGRAKNIQYF
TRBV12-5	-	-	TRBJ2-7	TGTGCTAGTGGCACGGGAGCACGGATCCTTGTTAACGAGCAGTACTTC	CASGTGARILVNEQYF
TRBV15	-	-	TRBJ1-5	TGTGCCACCAGCACCCAGCCCCCAGGGCTAAACCATCAGCCCCAGCATTTT	CATSTQPPGLNHQPQHF
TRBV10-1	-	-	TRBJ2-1	TGCGCCAGCAGTGAAAACAGCCCCTCCTACAATGAGCAGTTCTTC	CASSENSPSYNEQFF
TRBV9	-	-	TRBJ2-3	TGTGCCAGCAGCGTAGACGGTATTAGCACAGATACGCAGTATTTT	CASSVDGISTDTQYF
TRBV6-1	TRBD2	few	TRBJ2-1	TGTGCCAGCAGTGCCTCTAGCGGGAGCGGCAATGAGCAGTTCTTC	CASSASSGSGNEQFF
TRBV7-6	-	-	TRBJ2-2	TGTGCCAGCAGTCAGCCGGGAACGAACACCGGGGAGCTGTTTTTT	CASSQPGTNTGELFF
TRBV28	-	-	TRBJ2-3	TGTGCCAGTGCGGGTGGGCACCCGATTAGCACAGATACGCAGTATTTT	CASAGGHPISTDTQYF
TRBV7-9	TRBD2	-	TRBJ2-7	TGTGCCAGCAGCTTAGTTGATGCGGGAGGGTCTCAGGAGCAGTACTTC	CASSLVDAGGSQEQYF
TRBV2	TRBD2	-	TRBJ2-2	TGTGCCAGCAGTTTCCGGGGCGGGAGTGGCACCGGGGAGCTGTTTTTT	CASSFRGGSGTGELFF
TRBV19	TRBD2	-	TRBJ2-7	TGTGCCAGTAGTTTCCTAGCGGGAGGGTACGAGCAGTACTTC	CASSFLAGGYEQYF
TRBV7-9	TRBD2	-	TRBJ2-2	TGTGCCAGCAGCTCCGGTGGGACTAGCGGGACCGGGGAGCTGTTTTTT	CASSSGGTSGTGELFF
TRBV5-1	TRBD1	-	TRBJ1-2	TGCGCCAGCAAGGGGACAGGGGGCAGCGGCTACACCTTC	CASKGTGGSGYTF
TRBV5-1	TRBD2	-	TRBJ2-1	TGCGCCAGCAGCTTCGGACTAGCGGGAGGGTTCGGCAATGAGCAGTTCTTC	CASSFGLAGGFGNEQFF
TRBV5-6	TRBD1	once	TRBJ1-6	TGTGCCAGCAGCCCTCAGGGGGCACGCCCGATGGATTCACCCCTCCACTTT	CASSPQGARPMDSPLHF
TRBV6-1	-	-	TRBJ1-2	TGTGCCAGCAGTGAAACGGGGTGGAACTATGGCTACACCTTC	CASSETGWNYGYTF
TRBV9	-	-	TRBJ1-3	TGTGCCAGCAGCGCACGTTCAACAGGAGCTAGGTTAAAGGACACCATATATTTT	CASSARSTGARLKDTIYF
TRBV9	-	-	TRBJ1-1	TGTGCCAGCAGCGTAGACCTGAGGGGGACGGAAGCTTTCTTT	CASSVDLRGTEAFF
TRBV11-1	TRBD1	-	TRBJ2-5	TGTGCCAGCAGCAAACCGGGACAGACAATACAAGAGACCCAGTACTTC	CASSKPGQTIQETQYF
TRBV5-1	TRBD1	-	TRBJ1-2	TGCGCCAGCAGCTTGGACAGGGGGCCGCAAGGCTACACCTTC	CASSLDRGPQGYTF
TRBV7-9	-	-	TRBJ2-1	TGTGCCAGCAGCCCACCGGGGAGCTCCTACAATGAGCAGTTCTTC	CASSPPGSSYNEQFF
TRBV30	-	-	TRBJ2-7	TGTGCCTGGAGCCTTGGTGCAGAGGCTTCCTACGAGCAGTACTTC	CAWSLGAEASYEQYF
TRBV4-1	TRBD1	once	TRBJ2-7	TGCGCCAGCAGCCACCAACAGGGACAGGGCCTCTACGAGCAGTACTTC	CASSHQQGQGLYEQYF
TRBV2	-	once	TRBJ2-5	TGTGCCAGCAGTGAACTGGGAGTTGGGGAGACCCAGTACTTC	CASSELGVGETQYF
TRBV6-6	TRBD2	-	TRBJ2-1	TGTGCCAGCATCTCTAGCGGGAGCCCCTACAATGAGCAGTTCTTC	CASISSGSPYNEQFF
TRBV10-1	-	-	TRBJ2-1	TGCGCCAGCAGTGAGTCGAAGGGGGAGGGCTACAATGAGCAGTTCTTC	CASSESKGEGYNEQFF
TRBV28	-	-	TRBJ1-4	TGTGCCAGCAGTTTATGGAGGGACACTGCAACTAATGAAAAACTGTTTTTT	CASSLWRDTATNEKLFF
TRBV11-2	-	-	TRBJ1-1	TGTGCCAGCAGTCTAGAGGGCCGGATCACTGAAGCTTTCTTT	CASSLEGRITEAFF
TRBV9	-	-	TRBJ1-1	TGTGCCAGCAGCGCCGGTGTCGCTGAAGCTTTCTTT	CASSAGVAEAFF
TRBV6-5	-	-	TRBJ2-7	TGTGCCAGCAGTAGAAAAGGCAGGGGCGCCTACGAGCAGTACTTC	CASSRKGRGAYEQYF